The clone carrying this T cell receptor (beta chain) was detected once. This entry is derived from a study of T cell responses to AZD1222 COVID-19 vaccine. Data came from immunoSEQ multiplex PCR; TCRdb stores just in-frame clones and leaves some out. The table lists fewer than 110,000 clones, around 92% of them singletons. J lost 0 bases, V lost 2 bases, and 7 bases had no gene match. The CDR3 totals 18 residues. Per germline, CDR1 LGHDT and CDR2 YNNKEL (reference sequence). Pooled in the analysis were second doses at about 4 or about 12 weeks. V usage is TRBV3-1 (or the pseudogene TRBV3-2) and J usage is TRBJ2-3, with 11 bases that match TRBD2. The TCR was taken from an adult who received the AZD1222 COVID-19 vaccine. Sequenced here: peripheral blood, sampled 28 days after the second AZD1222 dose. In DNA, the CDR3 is TGTGCCAGCAGCCAAAGTTTCACTAGCGGGGGAAGCACAGATACGCAGTATTTT. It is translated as CASSQSFTSGGSTDTQYF.